This T cell receptor (beta chain) derives from a study of blood T cell repertoires in COVID-19 (dated by TCRdb to 2019 to 2021). Notes on the research overall: Collaborator samples came from the United States, Italy and Spain and covered acute and convalescent phases of COVID-19. The prospective study material was composed of cDNA or gDNA derived from T cells, B-cell-depleted T cells, or PBMCs. The dataset comprised deeply sampled blood TCRbeta repertoires from subjects exposed to, actively infected with, or recovered from COVID-19. The repertoires were released in a freely available public database meant as a resource for research on the immune response to SARS-CoV-2. Samples were obtained from the ongoing ImmuneRACE study (first 160 participants) and from 1,254 subjects provided by 6 global collaborators. The sample metadata nearly always contained a de-identified subject ID, COVID-19 status, age in years and sex. Where available, HLA class I and class II types were taken from metadata supplied by the sample provider and were not determined by assay-based typing.

The immunoSEQ Assay, a bias-controlled multiplex PCR, was used to amplify TCRbeta CDR3 regions from genomic DNA. Concerning the study's data processing: The number of nucleated cells in each sample was estimated by amplification of reference gene primers within the assay. To quantify the absolute abundance of each unique TCRbeta CDR3 rearrangement, sequence reads were collapsed and filtered. For each sample, productive Simpson clonality was calculated as the square root of Simpson's diversity index over productive rearrangements. TCRdb's version of the immuneACCESS table is confined to in-frame rearrangements and falls short of the full clone set. An unresolved V gene accounts for under half of the shortfall where checked; the remainder is of unknown origin. V and J calls and clone size are copied from that table; D and trimming were computed from the DNA. Recorded for this sample are approximately 46,000 clones; approximately 85% of them occurred a single time. 6.5% of the sample is taken by the ten largest.

The collaborating institutions used their own protocols to collect whole blood in K2EDTA tubes. Collaborator samples were shipped for TCRbeta analysis as frozen whole blood, isolated PBMCs, or DNA extracted from either sample type. Remarks on this clone: Its recognized antigen is unknown. Base qualities are missing; no much larger clone stands one base away.

In the germline V gene (reference sequence), CDR1 corresponds to SEHNR and CDR2 to FQNEAQ. The CDR3 measures 16 amino acids from cysteine to phenylalanine. The kept DNA is CDR3 alone, 48 bases in frame from the first base. Trimming takes 5 bases off V and 6 bases off J; junction bases not matched to a gene: 6. Study-level results and caveats: Clinical and demographic metadata were provided uncurated, with the amount varying by source and participant.

The chain couples TRBV7-9 to TRBJ2-2; TRBD2 matches 13 bases in the middle. This receptor was identified in a man in his 60s with acute or convalescent COVID-19. The sequenced sample consisted of peripheral blood. The bases are TGTGCCAGCAGCGTAGGACTAGCGGGAGTTTCCGGGGAGCTGTTTTTT. The translation is CASSVGLAGVSGELFF.